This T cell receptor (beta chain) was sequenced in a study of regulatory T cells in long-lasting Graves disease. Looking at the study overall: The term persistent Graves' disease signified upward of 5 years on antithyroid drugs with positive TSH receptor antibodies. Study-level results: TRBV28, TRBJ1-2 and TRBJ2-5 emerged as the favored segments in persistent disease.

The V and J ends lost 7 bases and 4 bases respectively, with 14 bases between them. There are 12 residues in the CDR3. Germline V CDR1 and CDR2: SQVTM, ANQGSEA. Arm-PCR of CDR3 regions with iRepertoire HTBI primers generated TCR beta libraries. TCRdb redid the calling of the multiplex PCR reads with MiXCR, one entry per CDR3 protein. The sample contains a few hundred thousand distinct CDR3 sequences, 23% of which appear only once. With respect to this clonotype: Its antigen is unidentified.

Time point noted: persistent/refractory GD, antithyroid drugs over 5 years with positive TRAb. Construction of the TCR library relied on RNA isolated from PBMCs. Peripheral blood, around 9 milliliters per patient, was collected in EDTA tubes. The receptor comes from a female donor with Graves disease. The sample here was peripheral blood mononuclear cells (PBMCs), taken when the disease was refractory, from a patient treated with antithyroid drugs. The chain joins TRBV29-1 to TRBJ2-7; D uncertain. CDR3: CSGMDERYEQYF. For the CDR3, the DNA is TGCAGCGGAATGGACGAAAGGTACGAGCAGTACTTC.